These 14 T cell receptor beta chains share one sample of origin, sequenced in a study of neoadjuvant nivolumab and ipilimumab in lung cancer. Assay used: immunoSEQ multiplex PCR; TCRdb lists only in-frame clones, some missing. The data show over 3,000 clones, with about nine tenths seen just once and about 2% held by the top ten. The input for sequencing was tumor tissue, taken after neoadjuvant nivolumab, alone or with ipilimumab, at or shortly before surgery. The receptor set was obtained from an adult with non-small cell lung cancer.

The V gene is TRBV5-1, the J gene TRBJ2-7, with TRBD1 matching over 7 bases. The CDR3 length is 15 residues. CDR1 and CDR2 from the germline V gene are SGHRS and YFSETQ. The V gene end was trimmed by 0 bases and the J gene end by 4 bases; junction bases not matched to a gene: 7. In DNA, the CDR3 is TGCGCCAGCAGCTTGGTAACAGGGGTAAGTTACGAGCAGTACTTC. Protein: CASSLVTGVSYEQYF.

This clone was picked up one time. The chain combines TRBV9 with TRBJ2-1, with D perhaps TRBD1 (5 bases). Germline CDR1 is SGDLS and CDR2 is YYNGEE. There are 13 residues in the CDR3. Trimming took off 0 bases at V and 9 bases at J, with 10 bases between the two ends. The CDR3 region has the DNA TGTGCCAGCAGCGTAGAGACAGAATCTGAGCAGTTCTTC. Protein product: CASSVETESEQFF.

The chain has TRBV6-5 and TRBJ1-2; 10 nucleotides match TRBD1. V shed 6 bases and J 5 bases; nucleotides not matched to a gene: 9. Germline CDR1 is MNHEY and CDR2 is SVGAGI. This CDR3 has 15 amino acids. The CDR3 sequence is CASRMTGGALYGYTF. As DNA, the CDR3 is TGTGCCAGCAGGATGACAGGGGGCGCGCTTTATGGCTACACCTTC.

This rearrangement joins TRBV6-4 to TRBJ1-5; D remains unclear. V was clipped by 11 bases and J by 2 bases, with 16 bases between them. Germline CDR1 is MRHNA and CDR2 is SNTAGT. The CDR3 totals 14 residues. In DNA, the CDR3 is TGTGCCCGCTCTTTAACCTTGGGCAATCAGCCCCAGCATTTT. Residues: CARSLTLGNQPQHF.

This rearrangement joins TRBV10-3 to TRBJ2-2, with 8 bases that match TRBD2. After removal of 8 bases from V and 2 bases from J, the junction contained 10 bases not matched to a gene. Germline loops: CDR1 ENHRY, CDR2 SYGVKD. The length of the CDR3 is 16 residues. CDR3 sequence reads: CAIGTPAGGNTGELFF. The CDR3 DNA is TGTGCCATCGGTACCCCCGCGGGGGGCAACACCGGGGAGCTGTTTTTT.

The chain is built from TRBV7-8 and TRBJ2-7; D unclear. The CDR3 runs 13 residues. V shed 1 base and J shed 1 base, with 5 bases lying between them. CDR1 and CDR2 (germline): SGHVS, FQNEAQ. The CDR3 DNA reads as TGTGCCAGCAGCTTAGTACAGTCCTACGAGCAGTACTTC. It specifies CASSLVQSYEQYF.

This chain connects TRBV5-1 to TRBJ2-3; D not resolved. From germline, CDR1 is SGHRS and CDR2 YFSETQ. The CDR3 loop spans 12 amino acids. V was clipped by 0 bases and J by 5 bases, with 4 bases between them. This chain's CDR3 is CASSLVQDTQYF. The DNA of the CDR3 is TGCGCCAGCAGCTTGGTACAAGATACGCAGTATTTT.

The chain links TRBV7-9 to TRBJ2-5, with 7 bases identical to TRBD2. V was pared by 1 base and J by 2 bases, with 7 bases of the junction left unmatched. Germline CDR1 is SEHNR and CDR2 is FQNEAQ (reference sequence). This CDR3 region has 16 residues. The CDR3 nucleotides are TGTGCCAGCAGCTTAGTACTCCCCGGGGGGCAAGAGACCCAGTACTTC. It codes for CASSLVLPGGQETQYF.

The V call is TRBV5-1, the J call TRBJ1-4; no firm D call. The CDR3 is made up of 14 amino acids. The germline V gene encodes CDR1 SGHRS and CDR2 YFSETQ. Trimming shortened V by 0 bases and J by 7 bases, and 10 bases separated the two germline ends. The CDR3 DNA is TGCGCCAGCAGCTTGGAGGGAAGGCTTGAAAAACTGTTTTTT. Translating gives CASSLEGRLEKLFF. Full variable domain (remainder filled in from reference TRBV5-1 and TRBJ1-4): KAGVTQTPRYLIKTRGQQVTLSCSPISGHRSVSWYQQTPGQGLQFLFEYFSETQRNKGNFPGRFSGRQFSNSRSEMNVSTLELGDSALYLCASSLEGRLEKLFFGSGTQLSVL.

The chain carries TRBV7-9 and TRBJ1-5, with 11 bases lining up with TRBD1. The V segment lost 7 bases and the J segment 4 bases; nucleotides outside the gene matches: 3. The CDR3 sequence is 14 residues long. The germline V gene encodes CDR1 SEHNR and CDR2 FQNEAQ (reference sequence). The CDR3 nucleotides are TGTGCCAGCAAAGGACAGGGGGCGAATCAGCCCCAGCATTTT. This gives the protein CASKGQGANQPQHF.

The CDR3 spells CASSLFPWTSGGFQSSYNEQFF. The CDR3 DNA reads as TGTGCCAGCAGTTTATTTCCCTGGACTAGCGGGGGGTTTCAAAGCTCCTACAATGAGCAGTTCTTC. The chain links TRBV28 to TRBJ2-1; 14 bases agree with TRBD2. The V segment lost 1 base and the J segment 0 bases; nucleotides outside the gene matches: 14. This CDR3 spans 22 amino acids. The germline V gene has CDR1 MDHEN and CDR2 SYDVKM.

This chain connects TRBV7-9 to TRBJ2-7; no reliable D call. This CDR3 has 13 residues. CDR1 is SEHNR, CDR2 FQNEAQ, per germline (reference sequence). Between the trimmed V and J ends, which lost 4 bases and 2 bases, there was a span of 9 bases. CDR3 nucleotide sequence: TGTGCCAGCAGCTCAAAGTCCCCCTACGAGCAGTACTTC. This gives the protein CASSSKSPYEQYF.

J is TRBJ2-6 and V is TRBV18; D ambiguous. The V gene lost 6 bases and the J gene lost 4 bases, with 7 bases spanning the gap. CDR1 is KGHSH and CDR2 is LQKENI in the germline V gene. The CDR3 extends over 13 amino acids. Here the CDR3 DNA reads TGTGCCAGCTCCCCTGCCGGGGCCAACGTCCTGACTTTC. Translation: CASSPAGANVLTF.

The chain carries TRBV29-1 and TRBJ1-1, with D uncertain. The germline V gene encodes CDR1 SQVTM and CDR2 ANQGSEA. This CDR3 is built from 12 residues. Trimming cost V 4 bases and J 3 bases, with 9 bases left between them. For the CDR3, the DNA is TGCAGCGTTGGACACGACTACACTGAAGCTTTCTTT. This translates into CSVGHDYTEAFF.